This T cell receptor beta chain stems from a study of blood T cell repertoires in COVID-19. Clones were read by immunoSEQ multiplex PCR, and TCRdb kept only the in-frame ones, dropping some. The sample includes 150,000 to 200,000 clones, roughly 84% of them seen just once. The ends lost 4 bases at V and 0 bases at J; junction bases unmatched: 3. This CDR3 has 15 residues. Germline V CDR1 and CDR2: SGHTA, FQGNSA. Sequenced sample: PBMCs or T cells enriched from blood (not recorded which). The receptor comes from a woman aged 55-70 years who had recovered from COVID-19. The genes are TRBV7-2 and TRBJ2-1; TRBD2 agrees at 7 bases. The CDR3 nucleotides are TGTGCCAGCAGCTCCTCTAGCGGCTCCTACAATGAGCAGTTCTTC. This sequence encodes CASSSSSGSYNEQFF.